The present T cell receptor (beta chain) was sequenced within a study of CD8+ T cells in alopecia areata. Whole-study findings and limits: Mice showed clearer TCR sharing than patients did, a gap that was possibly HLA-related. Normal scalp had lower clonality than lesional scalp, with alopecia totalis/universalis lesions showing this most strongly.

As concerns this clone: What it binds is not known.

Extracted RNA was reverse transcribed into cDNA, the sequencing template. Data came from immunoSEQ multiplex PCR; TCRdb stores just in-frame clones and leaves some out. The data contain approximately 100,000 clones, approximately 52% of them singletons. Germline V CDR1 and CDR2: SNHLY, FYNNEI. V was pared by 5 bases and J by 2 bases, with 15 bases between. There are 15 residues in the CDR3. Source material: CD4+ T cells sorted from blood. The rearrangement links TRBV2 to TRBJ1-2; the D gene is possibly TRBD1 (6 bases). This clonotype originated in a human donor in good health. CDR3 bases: TGTGCCAGCAGTAATACAGGGATGGGGAACTATGGCTACACCTTC. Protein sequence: CASSNTGMGNYGYTF.